This TCR beta chain comes out of a study of blood T cell repertoires in COVID-19. For the study at large: Samples representing acute and convalescent COVID-19 were sourced from the United States, Italy and Spain. The cDNA or gDNA used as material had been derived from T cells, B-cell-depleted T cells, or PBMCs.

Per the original data handling: How many nucleated cells were present was estimated from reference gene primer amplification. Sequencing was performed with immunoSEQ multiplex PCR; in TCRdb, only in-frame clones are kept and a portion is missing. From that table come the V and J calls and clone size; the DNA was used to work out D and trimming. Of some 80,000 clones in the sample, 86% were seen once. This clone appeared a few times. Per the germline V gene, CDR1 is GTSNPN and CDR2 is SVGIG (reference sequence). CDR3 size: 14 residues. The V end lost 2 bases, the J end lost 0 bases, and 9 bases lay between the germline ends.

The J gene is TRBJ2-3, the V gene TRBV30, with a possible D match to TRBD2 (5 bases). This receptor was obtained from a human donor in a cohort sampled during active COVID-19. Sample: peripheral blood. CDR3 DNA sequence: TGTGCCTGGAGTCCCGGACTCAGCACAGATACGCAGTATTTT. Residues: CAWSPGLSTDTQYF.